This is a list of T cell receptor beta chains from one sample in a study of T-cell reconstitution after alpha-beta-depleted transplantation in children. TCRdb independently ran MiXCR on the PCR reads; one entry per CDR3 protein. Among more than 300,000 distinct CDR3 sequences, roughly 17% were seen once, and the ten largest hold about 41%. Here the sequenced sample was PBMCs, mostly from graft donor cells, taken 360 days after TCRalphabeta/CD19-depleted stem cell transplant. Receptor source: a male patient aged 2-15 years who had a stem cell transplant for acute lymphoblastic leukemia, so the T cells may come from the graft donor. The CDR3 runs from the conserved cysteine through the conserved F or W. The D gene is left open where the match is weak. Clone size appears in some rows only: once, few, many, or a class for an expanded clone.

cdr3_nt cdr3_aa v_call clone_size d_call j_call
TGCGCCAGCAGCCAAGTCCGACAGGGGATAAGTGGAAACACCATATATTTT CASSQVRQGISGNTIYF TRBV4-1 - TRBD1 TRBJ1-3
TGTGCCAGCAGTCCGGGACTACTTATAACCTACAATGAGCAGTTCTTC CASSPGLLITYNEQFF TRBV12-3/TRBV12-4 - TRBD2 TRBJ2-1
TGTGCCAGCAGCCCAACTAGCGGGAGGTACCAAGAGACCCAGTACTTC CASSPTSGRYQETQYF TRBV4-2 many TRBD2 TRBJ2-5
TGTGCCAGCAGCTCAGTGTGGGGGGGGGAGACCCAGTACTTC CASSSVWGGETQYF TRBV5-6 once TRBD2 TRBJ2-5
TGTGCCTGGAGTAGTGTTCTTGGCTACGAGCAGTACTTC CAWSSVLGYEQYF TRBV30 few - TRBJ2-7
TGTGCCAGCAGCTTAGCGGAGGGGGGCACAGATACGCAGTATTTT CASSLAEGGTDTQYF TRBV7-3 - - TRBJ2-3
TGCAGTGCTAGAGACCCATTTTCCCGGGATTCACCCCTCCACTTT CSARDPFSRDSPLHF TRBV20-1 - - TRBJ1-6
TGCGCCAGCAGCTCACGACTAGCGCTCCGCTCCTACGAGCAGTACTTC CASSSRLALRSYEQYF TRBV5-1 few TRBD2 TRBJ2-7
TGTGCCAGCAGCGCGCGCCGGGACAGGCCCACAGATACGCAGTATTTT CASSARRDRPTDTQYF TRBV9 - TRBD1 TRBJ2-3
TGCGCCAGCAGCCATTACAGGGGGCCGGCCAATCAGCCCCAGCATTTT CASSHYRGPANQPQHF TRBV4-1 few TRBD1 TRBJ1-5
TGTGCCAGCAGCTCCCGGGGGGACCCATACTCCTACGAGCAGTACTTC CASSSRGDPYSYEQYF TRBV7-8 few TRBD2 TRBJ2-7
TGTGCCAGCAGTGAACGGTTCGGGTCCCCTGGCGCTAGCGGGAGTTTATACAATGAGCAGTTCTTC CASSERFGSPGASGSLYNEQFF TRBV25-1 - TRBD2 TRBJ2-1
TGTGCCAGCAGTGGGCGGACAGGGCCTGGGGCCAACGTCCTGACTTTC CASSGRTGPGANVLTF TRBV12-3/TRBV12-4 once TRBD1 TRBJ2-6
TGTGCCAGCAGCCGGATTAGCGGGAGGGCCGGTACAGATACGCAGTATTTT CASSRISGRAGTDTQYF TRBV7-9 - TRBD2 TRBJ2-3